The 30 T cell receptor beta chains listed next were all sequenced from one sample in a study of regulatory T cells in long-lasting Graves disease listed by TCRdb under 2021. The method behind the library was multiplex PCR. The sequencing machine was an Illumina HiSeq 4000. CDR3 regions were amplified by Arm-PCR with iRepertoire HTBI primers to construct TCR beta libraries. TCRdb reprocessed the public reads (quality trimming at Q25 with fastp, clone calling with MiXCR) and kept in-frame beta chains. Under each unique CDR3 protein, matching rows form one entry showing the most common genes and DNA. This sample gives approximately 400,000 distinct CDR3 sequences in total; 15% of them show up just once. The leading ten clones occupy approximately 8% of the sample. The time point tag for this specimen amounts to: newly diagnosed GD, antithyroid drugs for less than 3 months. For both TCR sequencing and RNA sequencing, RNA was extracted from PBMCs using TRIzol.

The same specimen was also included in a second study, on T cells in Graves' hyperthyroidism and ophthalmopathy.

Specimen: peripheral blood mononuclear cells (PBMCs), collected at new diagnosis, from a patient treated with antithyroid drugs. The origin of the receptors is a woman aged 40 to 50 with Graves disease. Donor details come from another sample of the same person, matched by shared clones.

The V gene is TRBV19, the J gene TRBJ2-1, with TRBD2 matching over 11 bases. Germline lookup yields CDR1 LNHDA and CDR2 SQIVND (reference sequence). This CDR3 is built from 15 residues. V gave up 4 bases and J gave up 4 bases; unmatched junction bases: 3. For the CDR3, the DNA is TGTGCCAGTAGTACCCGACTAGCGGGGTACAATGAGCAGTTCTTC. This gives the protein CASSTRLAGYNEQFF.

Turning to this clonotype: Germline is not matched at one junction end, which may reflect a read error. This rearrangement joins TRBV7-7 to TRBJ2-2; possible D gene TRBD1, 6 bases. The CDR3 totals 14 residues. Germline V gene sequence: CDR1 SSHAT, CDR2 FNYEAQ (reference sequence). Here the CDR3 reads CASSLGQSTGELFF. Here the CDR3 DNA reads TGTGCTAGCAGCTTAGGACAGAGCACCGGGGAGCTGTTTTTT.

This clonotype was seen ten or more times. The rearrangement uses TRBV28 and TRBJ1-5; the D is unclear. The ends were cut back, 9 bases at V and 1 base at J, with 13 bases in the middle. The V gene's germline CDR1 is MDHEN and CDR2 SYDVKM. CDR3 length: 14 residues. CDR3: CASLEGSSNQPQHF. Here the CDR3 DNA reads TGTGCCAGTTTGGAGGGATCCAGCAATCAGCCCCAGCATTTT.

The rearrangement uses TRBV12-3 or TRBV12-4 and TRBJ2-5; D is perhaps TRBD1 (6 bases). V was clipped by 7 bases and J by 1 base, with 13 bases between them. This CDR3 is built from 14 residues. The CDR3 protein is CASNTGSSQETQYF. CDR3 in DNA: TGTGCCAGCAACACAGGGAGTTCCCAAGAGACCCAGTACTTC.

This clonotype came up many times. The CDR3 DNA reads as TGTGCCAGCAGTCTCGAGAATCGGATCCTAGCGGGAGTAACAGATACGCAGTATTTT. This encodes CASSLENRILAGVTDTQYF. This chain connects TRBV27 to TRBJ2-3, with 10 bases identical to TRBD2. V shed 5 bases, J shed 3 bases, and the junction held 17 bases outside the gene matches. The CDR3 covers 19 residues. Germline assignment: CDR1 MNHEY and CDR2 SMNVEV (reference sequence).

In this sample, this clonotype turned up many times. The chain employs TRBV2 and TRBJ2-3, with TRBD2 identical over 9 bases. From germline, CDR1 is SNHLY and CDR2 FYNNEI. The CDR3 has 14 residues. The ends lost 2 bases at V and 3 bases at J; junction bases unmatched: 0. In nucleotides, the CDR3 is TGTGCCAGCAGTGAAACTAGCGGGACAGATACGCAGTATTTT. Translated, it gives CASSETSGTDTQYF. Combining the CDR3 with reference TRBV2 and TRBJ2-3 gives the whole variable domain EPEVTQTPSHQVTQMGQEVILRCVPISNHLYFYWYRQILGQKVEFLVSFYNNEISEKSEIFDDQFSVERPDGSNFTLKIRSTKLEDSAMYFCASSETSGTDTQYFGPGTRLTVL.

In its sample, this clonotype was seen many times. CDR3 in amino acids: CASSQGSGRGNTEAFF. In DNA, the CDR3 is TGTGCCAGCAGCCAAGGGTCGGGACGGGGAAACACTGAAGCTTTCTTT. V and J are TRBV3-1 and TRBJ1-1; D might be TRBD1 (5 bases). V was clipped by 1 base and J by 2 bases, with 14 bases between them. CDR1 and CDR2 from the germline V gene are LGHDT and YNNKEL (reference sequence). The CDR3 sequence is 16 residues long.

This clonotype was seen ten or more times. J is TRBJ2-7 and V is TRBV28, with D perhaps TRBD1 or TRBD2 (5 bases each). The CDR3 length is 14 residues. Per the germline V gene, CDR1 is MDHEN and CDR2 is SYDVKM. Trimming took 6 bases from V and 2 from J, leaving 14 bases between them. The CDR3 region has the DNA TGTGCCAGCAGCTACCTTGGGGGAGCCTACGAGCAGTACTTC. Its protein product is CASSYLGGAYEQYF.

This clonotype was observed many times. V gene TRBV27 combines with J gene TRBJ1-6, with 7 bases lining up with TRBD1. Germline assignment: CDR1 MNHEY and CDR2 SMNVEV (reference sequence). Trimming at V came to 1 base and at J to 8 bases, leaving 2 bases not matched to a gene. The CDR3 extends over 14 amino acids. As DNA, the CDR3 is TGTGCCAGCAGTTTATTAGGGGGCTATTCACCCCTCCACTTT. Translating it yields CASSLLGGYSPLHF.

This clonotype was picked up many times. The rearrangement uses TRBV11-2 and TRBJ2-1, with 8 bases matching TRBD1. Germline CDR1 reads SGHAT; CDR2 reads FQNNGV. The CDR3 extends over 16 amino acids. With 5 bases clipped from V and 5 bases from J, the junction kept 11 bases outside the gene matches. The chain's CDR3 is CASSQYRGETHNEQFF. The DNA for the CDR3 is TGTGCCAGCAGCCAATACAGGGGGGAAACACACAATGAGCAGTTCTTC.

This chain joins TRBV29-1 and TRBJ2-7; TRBD2 agrees at 14 bases. The CDR3 has 16 residues. Germline V gene data show CDR1 as SQVTM and CDR2 as ANQGSEA. After removal of 6 bases from V and 7 bases from J, the junction contained 14 bases not matched to a gene. This CDR3 reads CSVEGTSGSRVEEQYF. CDR3 nucleotide sequence: TGCAGCGTAGAGGGGACTAGCGGGAGTCGGGTGGAGGAGCAGTACTTC.

The J gene is TRBJ2-1, the V gene TRBV2, with 8 nucleotides matching TRBD2. V dropped 5 bases and J dropped 0; count of bases not matched to a gene: 3. There are 15 residues in the CDR3. CDR1 is SNHLY and CDR2 is FYNNEI in the germline V gene. CDR3 DNA sequence: TGTGCCAGCAGTATACTAGCGGCCTCCTACAATGAGCAGTTCTTC. Translation: CASSILAASYNEQFF.

There are a few counts of this clonotype. The rearrangement uses TRBV11-3 and TRBJ2-3, with 7 bases fitting TRBD2. Per germline, CDR1 SGHNT and CDR2 YENEEA. Trimming at V came to 5 bases and at J to 1 base, leaving 15 bases not matched to a gene. The CDR3 is 18 amino acids. DNA of the CDR3: TGTGCCAGCAGCCAGAGACTAGCCTCAACGTGGGGCACAGATACGCAGTATTTT. Amino acid sequence: CASSQRLASTWGTDTQYF.

This clonotype came up many times. The V call is TRBV7-9, the J call TRBJ1-5; TRBD1 matches at 7 bases. The CDR3 consists of 15 residues. The V and J ends lost 5 bases and 4 bases, in that order; junction bases with no gene match: 8. In germline, CDR1 is SEHNR, CDR2 FQNEAQ (reference sequence). The CDR3 nucleotides read TGTGCCAGCAGCGCGACCGGGACAGTAAATCAGCCCCAGCATTTT. It codes for CASSATGTVNQPQHF.

This clonotype was picked up many times. This sequence joins TRBV20-1 and TRBJ2-5; D remains unclear. The CDR3 spans 12 residues. V dropped 3 bases and J dropped 4 bases, with 9 bases sitting between them. Germline V gives CDR1 DFQATT, CDR2 SNEGSKA (reference sequence). This CDR3 reads CSARLLRETQYF. The CDR3 coding sequence is TGCAGTGCTAGGTTACTCCGAGAGACCCAGTACTTC.

This clonotype was recorded at least ten times. The chain combines TRBV12-3 or TRBV12-4 with TRBJ1-2; TRBD1 agrees at 8 bases. The CDR3 has 16 residues. V was pared by 6 bases and J by 5 bases, with 14 bases of the junction left unmatched. The CDR3 loop reads CASSLGQGPPRYGYTF. CDR3 sequence (DNA): TGTGCCAGCAGCCTAGGACAGGGTCCCCCTAGGTATGGCTACACCTTC.

This chain connects TRBV7-8 to TRBJ2-7; 9 bases agree with TRBD1. CDR1 is SGHVS, CDR2 FQNEAQ, per germline. The CDR3 covers 14 residues. The V gene end was trimmed by 3 bases and the J gene end by 5 bases; junction bases not matched to a gene: 5. Here the CDR3 DNA reads TGTGCCAGCAGCTTGGACAGGGGAGAGGACGAGCAGTACTTC. Translation gives CASSLDRGEDEQYF.

The table lists this clonotype with a few counts. The rearrangement links TRBV28 to TRBJ1-5; D call uncertain. Trimming took off 5 bases at V and 2 bases at J, with 13 bases between the two ends. This CDR3 region has 15 residues. CDR1 is MDHEN and CDR2 is SYDVKM in the germline V gene. Here the CDR3 reads CASSKSQVGNQPQHF. The CDR3 DNA sequence: TGTGCCAGCAGTAAATCTCAGGTGGGCAATCAGCCCCAGCATTTT.

This clonotype came up many times. The genes are TRBV29-1 and TRBJ2-7; D perhaps matches TRBD2 (7 bases). The CDR3 totals 15 residues. Germline CDR1 and CDR2: SQVTM and ANQGSEA. V lost 6 bases and J lost 5, with 23 bases in between. As DNA, the CDR3 is TGCAGCGTCCAACTAGGTGCGGGGGCCCTGAACGAGCAGTACTTC. It codes for CSVQLGAGALNEQYF.

Ten or more counts support this clonotype. The J gene is TRBJ1-2, the V gene TRBV11-3; D perhaps matches TRBD1 (6 bases). The CDR3 runs 13 residues. Deletions cut 4 bases from V and 6 bases from J, with 12 bases between. The germline V gene encodes CDR1 SGHNT and CDR2 YENEEA. The CDR3 reads CASSSLTGNGYTF. The CDR3 DNA follows: TGTGCCAGCAGCTCACTGACAGGAAATGGCTACACCTTC.

This clonotype was picked up many times. The chain couples TRBV7-9 to TRBJ2-3; D is unresolved. This CDR3 is built from 14 residues. The V end was cut by 1 base, the J end by 2 bases, with 7 bases between. Germline CDR1 is SEHNR and CDR2 is FQNEAQ (reference sequence). DNA for the CDR3: TGTGCCAGCAGCTTAGGGACGGCCACAGATACGCAGTATTTT. This sequence encodes CASSLGTATDTQYF.

This clonotype was picked up a small number of times. V is TRBV10-1 and J is TRBJ2-1; 8 bases map to TRBD2. Trimming took 0 bases from V and 2 from J; bases not matched to a gene: 3. The CDR3 sequence is 16 residues long. Germline V gene sequence: CDR1 WNHNN, CDR2 SYGVQD (reference sequence). The CDR3 coding sequence is TGCGCCAGCAGTGAGTCGATGCGGGAGGCCTACAATGAGCAGTTCTTC. Amino acid sequence: CASSESMREAYNEQFF.

In regard to this clonotype: This could be a read error, since a much larger clone is one nucleotide away. The V gene is TRBV27, the J gene TRBJ2-1; 9 positions match TRBD1. This CDR3 contains 15 residues. Germline CDR1 reads MNHEY; CDR2 reads SMNVEV (reference sequence). V gave up 6 bases and J gave up 4 bases; unmatched junction bases: 7. Here the CDR3 reads CASRTGTGPYNEQFF. The CDR3 DNA follows: TGTGCCAGCAGGACCGGGACAGGGCCTTACAATGAGCAGTTCTTC.

V is TRBV9 and J is TRBJ2-1; TRBD2 matches 7 bases. V lost 0 bases and J lost 0; bases outside the gene matches: 3. The CDR3 contains 16 residues. Germline V gives CDR1 SGDLS, CDR2 YYNGEE. CDR3 in DNA: TGTGCCAGCAGCGTAGTGTCTAGCGGCTCCTACAATGAGCAGTTCTTC. It yields the protein CASSVVSSGSYNEQFF.

This clonotype was seen a few times. The CDR3 loop reads CSVDGLAGVPETQYF. The DNA for the CDR3 is TGCAGCGTTGACGGACTAGCGGGAGTCCCAGAGACCCAGTACTTC. The chain uses TRBV29-1 and TRBJ2-5; the match to TRBD2 covers 13 bases. The CDR3 length is 15 residues. J gave up 4 bases and V 3 bases, and 5 bases lay outside the gene matches. Germline assignment: CDR1 SQVTM and CDR2 ANQGSEA.

This clonotype turned up a few times. V usage is TRBV12-3 or TRBV12-4 and J usage is TRBJ2-2, with TRBD2 identical over 12 bases. Trimming cost V 10 bases and J 7 bases; bases outside gene matches: 10. The CDR3 loop spans 15 amino acids. The CDR3 DNA follows: TGTGCCACCCCTTCTAGCGGGAGGGCCGTCGGGGAGCTGTTTTTT. It encodes CATPSSGRAVGELFF.

This clonotype turned up a few times. J is TRBJ2-1 and V is TRBV6-1; no firm D call. The CDR3 length is 11 residues. V gave up 10 bases and J gave up 9 bases, with 13 bases separating them. The V gene's germline CDR1 is MNHNS and CDR2 SASEGT. The CDR3 coding sequence is TGTGCCACCTCGCCCGGAAGTGAGCAGTTCTTC. This translates into CATSPGSEQFF.

This clonotype was seen repeatedly, ten times or more. This chain uses TRBV7-3 with TRBJ2-2, with no clear D. V was cut by 5 bases and J by 6 bases, with 10 bases left in between. Per germline, CDR1 SGHTA and CDR2 FQGTGA. The CDR3 length is 13 residues. This CDR3 reads CASSVSHPGELFF. In nucleotides, the CDR3 is TGTGCCAGCAGCGTTAGTCATCCCGGGGAGCTGTTTTTT.

In its sample, this clonotype was seen many times. The chain links TRBV5-5 to TRBJ2-7; D gene unclear. Germline CDR1 reads SGHKS; CDR2 reads YYEKEE (reference sequence). Trimming took 0 bases from V and 0 from J, leaving 7 bases between them. The CDR3 has 14 residues. CDR3 in amino acids: CASSLVAYSYEQYF. Here the CDR3 DNA reads TGTGCCAGCAGCTTGGTGGCTTACTCCTACGAGCAGTACTTC.

In its sample, this clonotype was seen a few times. V is TRBV6-2 or TRBV6-3 and J is TRBJ2-6, with D perhaps TRBD2 (7 bases). The V gene's germline CDR1 is MNHEY and CDR2 SVGEGT. V lost 2 bases and J 7 bases, leaving 12 bases between the germline ends. The CDR3 length is 15 residues. For the CDR3, the DNA is TGTGCCAGCAGTTACCCCCCGGGGGGCGCCAACGTCCTGACTTTC. It translates to CASSYPPGGANVLTF.